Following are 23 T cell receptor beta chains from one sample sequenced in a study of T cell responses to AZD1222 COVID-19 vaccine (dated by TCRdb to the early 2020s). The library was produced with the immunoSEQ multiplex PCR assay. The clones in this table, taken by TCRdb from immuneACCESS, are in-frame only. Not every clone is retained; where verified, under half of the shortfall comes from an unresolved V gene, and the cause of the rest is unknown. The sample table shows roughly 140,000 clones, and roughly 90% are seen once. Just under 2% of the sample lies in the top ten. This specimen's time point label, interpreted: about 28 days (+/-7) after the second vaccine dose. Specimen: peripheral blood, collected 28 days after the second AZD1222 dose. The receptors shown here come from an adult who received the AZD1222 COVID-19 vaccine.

CDR3 coding DNA: TGCAGTGCTAGACCGACAGGGACGGCTTTCTTT. It yields the protein CSARPTGTAFF. The chain links TRBV20-1 to TRBJ1-1; 7 bases are shared with TRBD1. Per germline, CDR1 DFQATT and CDR2 SNEGSKA (reference sequence). The CDR3 has 11 amino acids. Germline trimming cut 2 bases from V and 11 bases from J; bases unmatched to any gene: 5.

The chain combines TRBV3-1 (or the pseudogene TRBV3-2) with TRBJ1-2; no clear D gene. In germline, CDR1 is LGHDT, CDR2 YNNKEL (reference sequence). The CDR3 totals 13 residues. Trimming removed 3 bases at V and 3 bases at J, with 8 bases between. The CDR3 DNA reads TGTGCCAGCAGCCAGGCCCAGGACTATGGCTACACCTTC. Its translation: CASSQAQDYGYTF.

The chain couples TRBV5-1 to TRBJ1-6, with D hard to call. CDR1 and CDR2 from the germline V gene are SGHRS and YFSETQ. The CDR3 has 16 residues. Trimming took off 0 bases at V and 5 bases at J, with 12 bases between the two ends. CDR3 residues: CASSLVVRGDNSPLHF. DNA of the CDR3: TGCGCCAGCAGCTTGGTGGTTCGCGGGGATAATTCACCCCTCCACTTT.

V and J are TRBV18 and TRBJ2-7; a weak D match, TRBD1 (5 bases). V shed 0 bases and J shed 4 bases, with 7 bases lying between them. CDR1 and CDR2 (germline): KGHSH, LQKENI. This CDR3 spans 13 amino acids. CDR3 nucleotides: TGTGCCAGCTCACCACCGACAGAGTACGAGCAGTACTTC. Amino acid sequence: CASSPPTEYEQYF.

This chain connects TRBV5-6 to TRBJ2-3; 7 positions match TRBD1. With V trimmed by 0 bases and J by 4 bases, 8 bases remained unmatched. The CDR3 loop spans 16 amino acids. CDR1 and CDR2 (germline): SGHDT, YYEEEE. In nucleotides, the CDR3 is TGTGCCAGCAGCTTGGGGCAGGGGGTTTCGGCAGATACGCAGTATTTT. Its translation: CASSLGQGVSADTQYF.

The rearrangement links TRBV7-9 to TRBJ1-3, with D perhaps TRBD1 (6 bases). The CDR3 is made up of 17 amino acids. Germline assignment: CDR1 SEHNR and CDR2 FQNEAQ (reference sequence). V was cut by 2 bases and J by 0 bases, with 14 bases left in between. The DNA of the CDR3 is TGTGCCAGCAGCTTAAGGGACATAACACGCTCTGGAAACACCATATATTTT. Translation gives CASSLRDITRSGNTIYF.

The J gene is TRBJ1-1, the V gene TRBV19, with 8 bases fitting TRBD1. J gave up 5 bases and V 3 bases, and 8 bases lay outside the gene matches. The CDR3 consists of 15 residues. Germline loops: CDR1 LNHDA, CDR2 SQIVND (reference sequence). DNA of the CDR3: TGTGCCAGTAGTATTTCTGGCAGGGGGCAAACTGAAGCTTTCTTT. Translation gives CASSISGRGQTEAFF.

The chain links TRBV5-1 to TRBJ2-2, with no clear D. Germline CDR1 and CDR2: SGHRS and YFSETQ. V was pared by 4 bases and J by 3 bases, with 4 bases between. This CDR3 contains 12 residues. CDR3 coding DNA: TGCGCCAGCAGCCACGACACCGGGGAGCTGTTTTTT. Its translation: CASSHDTGELFF.

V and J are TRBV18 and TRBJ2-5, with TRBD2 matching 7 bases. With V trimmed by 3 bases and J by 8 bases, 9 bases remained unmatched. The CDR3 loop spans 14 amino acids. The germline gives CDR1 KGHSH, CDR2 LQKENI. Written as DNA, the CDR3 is TGTGCCAGCTCACCTCGGGGGGACTCTGCAACCCAGTACTTC. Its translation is CASSPRGDSATQYF.

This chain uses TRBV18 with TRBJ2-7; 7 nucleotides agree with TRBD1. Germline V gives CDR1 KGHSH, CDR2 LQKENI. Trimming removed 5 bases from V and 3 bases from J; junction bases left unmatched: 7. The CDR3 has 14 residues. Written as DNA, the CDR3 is TGTGCCAGCTCAACAGGCAGGGGGTACTACGAGCAGTACTTC. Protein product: CASSTGRGYYEQYF.

CDR3 loop: CASSPYGTSGRYEQYF. The CDR3, as DNA: TGTGCCAGCAGTCCCTATGGGACTAGCGGGAGATACGAGCAGTACTTC. This rearrangement joins TRBV2 to TRBJ2-7; 14 bases fit TRBD2. CDR1 and CDR2 from the germline V gene are SNHLY and FYNNEI. Trimming took 5 bases from V and 4 from J; bases not matched to a gene: 7. The CDR3 is 16 amino acids.

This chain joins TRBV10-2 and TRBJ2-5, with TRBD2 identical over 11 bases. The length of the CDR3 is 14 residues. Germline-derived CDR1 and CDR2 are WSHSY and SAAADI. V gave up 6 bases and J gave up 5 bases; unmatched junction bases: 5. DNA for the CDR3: TGCGCCAGCAGGTCTAGCGGGAGGACGGAGACCCAGTACTTC. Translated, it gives CASRSSGRTETQYF.

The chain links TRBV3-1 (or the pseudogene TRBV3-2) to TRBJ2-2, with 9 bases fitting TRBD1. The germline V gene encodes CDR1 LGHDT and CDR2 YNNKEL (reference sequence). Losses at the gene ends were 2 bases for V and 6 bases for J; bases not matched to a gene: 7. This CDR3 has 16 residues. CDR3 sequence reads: CASSQRHRGLAGELFF. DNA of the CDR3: TGTGCCAGCAGCCAAAGGCACAGGGGGCTCGCCGGGGAGCTGTTTTTT.

As DNA, the CDR3 is TGTGCCAGCACCATTACAGGGGGCCAAGAAAAACTGTTTTTT. Its translation is CASTITGGQEKLFF. The chain links TRBV7-9 to TRBJ1-4; 9 nucleotides match TRBD1. The length of the CDR3 is 14 residues. Germline loops: CDR1 SEHNR, CDR2 FQNEAQ (reference sequence). The trim removed 7 bases at V and 8 bases at J, leaving 8 bases unmatched.

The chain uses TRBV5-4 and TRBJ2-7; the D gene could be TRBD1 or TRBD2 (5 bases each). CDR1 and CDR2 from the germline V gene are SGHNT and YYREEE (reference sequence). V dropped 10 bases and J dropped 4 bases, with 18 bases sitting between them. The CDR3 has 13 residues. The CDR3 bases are TGTGCCGGCTCAGAGGGCAGGGCATACGAGCAGTACTTC. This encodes CAGSEGRAYEQYF. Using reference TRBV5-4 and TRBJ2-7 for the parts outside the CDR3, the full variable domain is ETGVTQSPTHLIKTRGQQVTLRCSSQSGHNTVSWYQQALGQGPQFIFQYYREEENGRGNFPPRFSGLQFPNYSSELNVNALELDDSALYLCAGSEGRAYEQYFGPGTRLTVT.

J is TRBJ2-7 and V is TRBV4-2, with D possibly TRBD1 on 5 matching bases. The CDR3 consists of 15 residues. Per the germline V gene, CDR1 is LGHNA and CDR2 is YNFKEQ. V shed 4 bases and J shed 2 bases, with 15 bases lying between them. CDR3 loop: CASSLLGALTYEQYF. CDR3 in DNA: TGTGCCAGCAGCCTCCTAGGGGCACTTACCTACGAGCAGTACTTC.

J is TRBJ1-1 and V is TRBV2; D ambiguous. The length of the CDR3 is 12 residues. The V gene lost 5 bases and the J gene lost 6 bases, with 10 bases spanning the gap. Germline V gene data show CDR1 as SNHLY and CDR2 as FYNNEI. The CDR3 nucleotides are TGTGCCAGCAGTAGAGAGAGGGCTGAAGCTTTCTTT. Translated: CASSRERAEAFF.

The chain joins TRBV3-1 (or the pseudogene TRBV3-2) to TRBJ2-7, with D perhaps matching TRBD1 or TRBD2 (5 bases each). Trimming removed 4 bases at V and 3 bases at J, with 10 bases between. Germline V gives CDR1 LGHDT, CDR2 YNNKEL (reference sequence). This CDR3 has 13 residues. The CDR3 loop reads CASSRDRYYEQYF. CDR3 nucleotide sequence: TGTGCCAGCAGCCGGGACCGCTACTACGAGCAGTACTTC.

CDR3 coding DNA: TGTGCCAGCAGCCCTCGGGGTGGGGAGGAAAAACTGTTTTTT. Its translation: CASSPRGGEEKLFF. The genes are TRBV13 and TRBJ1-4, with no clear D. This CDR3 has 14 amino acids. The V and J ends lost 5 bases and 8 bases respectively, with 15 bases between them. The germline V gene has CDR1 PRHDT and CDR2 FYEKMQ (reference sequence).

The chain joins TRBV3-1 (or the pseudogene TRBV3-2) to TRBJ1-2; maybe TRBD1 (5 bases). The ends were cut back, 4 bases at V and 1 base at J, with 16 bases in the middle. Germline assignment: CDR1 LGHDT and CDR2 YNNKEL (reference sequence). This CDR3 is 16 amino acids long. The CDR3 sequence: CASSPGTDPFNYGYTF. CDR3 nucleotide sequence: TGTGCCAGCAGCCCCGGGACGGACCCTTTTAACTATGGCTACACCTTC.

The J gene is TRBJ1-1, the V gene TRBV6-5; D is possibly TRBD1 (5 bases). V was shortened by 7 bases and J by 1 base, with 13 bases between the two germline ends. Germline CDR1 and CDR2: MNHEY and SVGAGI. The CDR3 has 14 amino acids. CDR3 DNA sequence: TGTGCCAGCACCATGGGGGTGTGGAACACTGAAGCTTTCTTT. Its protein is CASTMGVWNTEAFF.

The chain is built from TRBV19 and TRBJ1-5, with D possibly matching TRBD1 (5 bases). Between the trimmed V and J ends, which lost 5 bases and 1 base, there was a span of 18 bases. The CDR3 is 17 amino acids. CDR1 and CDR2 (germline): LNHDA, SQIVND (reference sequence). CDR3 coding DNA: TGTGCCAGTAGTCGTGTAGGGACCCGAATGAGCAATCAGCCCCAGCATTTT. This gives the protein CASSRVGTRMSNQPQHF. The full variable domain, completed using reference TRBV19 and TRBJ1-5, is DGGITQSPKYLFRKEGQNVTLSCEQNLNHDAMYWYRQDPGQGLRLIYYSQIVNDFQKGDIAEGYSVSREKKESFPLTVTSAQKNPTAFYLCASSRVGTRMSNQPQHFGDGTRLSIL.

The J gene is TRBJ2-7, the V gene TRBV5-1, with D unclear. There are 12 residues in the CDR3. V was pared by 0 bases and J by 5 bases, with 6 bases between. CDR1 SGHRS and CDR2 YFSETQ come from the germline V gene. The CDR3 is CASSLGADEQYF. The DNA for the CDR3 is TGCGCCAGCAGCTTGGGGGCCGACGAGCAGTACTTC.